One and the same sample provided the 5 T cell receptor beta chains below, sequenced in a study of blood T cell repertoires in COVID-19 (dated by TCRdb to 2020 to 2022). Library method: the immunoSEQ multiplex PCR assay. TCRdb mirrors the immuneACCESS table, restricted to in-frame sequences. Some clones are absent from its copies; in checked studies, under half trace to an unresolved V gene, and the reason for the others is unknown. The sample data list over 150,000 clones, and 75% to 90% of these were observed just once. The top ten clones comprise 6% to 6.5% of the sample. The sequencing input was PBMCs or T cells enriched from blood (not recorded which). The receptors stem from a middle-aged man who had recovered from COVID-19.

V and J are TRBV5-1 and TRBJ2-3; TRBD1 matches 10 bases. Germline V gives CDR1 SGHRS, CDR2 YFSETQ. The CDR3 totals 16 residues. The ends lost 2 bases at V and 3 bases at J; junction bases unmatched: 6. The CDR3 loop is CASSFPGTGATDTQYF. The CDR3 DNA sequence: TGCGCCAGCAGCTTCCCCGGGACAGGGGCGACAGATACGCAGTATTTT. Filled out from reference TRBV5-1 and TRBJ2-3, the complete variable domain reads KAGVTQTPRYLIKTRGQQVTLSCSPISGHRSVSWYQQTPGQGLQFLFEYFSETQRNKGNFPGRFSGRQFSNSRSEMNVSTLELGDSALYLCASSFPGTGATDTQYFGPGTRLTVL.

Written as DNA, the CDR3 is TGTGCCAGCAGCCTGGGGCCTGGCAGGGAGGGGCACTATGGCTACACCTTC. Its protein product is CASSLGPGREGHYGYTF. This rearrangement joins TRBV3-1 (or the pseudogene TRBV3-2) to TRBJ1-2; D is possibly TRBD1 (5 bases). Per germline, CDR1 LGHDT and CDR2 YNNKEL (reference sequence). CDR3 size: 17 residues. Trimming shortened V by 4 bases and J by 3 bases, and 21 bases separated the two germline ends.

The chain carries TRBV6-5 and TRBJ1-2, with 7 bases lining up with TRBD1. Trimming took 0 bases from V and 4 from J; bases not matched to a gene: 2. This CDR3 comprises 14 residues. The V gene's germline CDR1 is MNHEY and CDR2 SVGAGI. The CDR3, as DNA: TGTGCCAGCAGTTACTCCGGGACAGTCTATGGCTACACCTTC. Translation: CASSYSGTVYGYTF.

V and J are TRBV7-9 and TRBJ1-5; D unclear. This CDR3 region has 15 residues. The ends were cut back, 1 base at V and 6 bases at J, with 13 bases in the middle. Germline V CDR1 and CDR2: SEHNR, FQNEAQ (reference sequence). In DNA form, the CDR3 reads TGTGCCAGCAGCTTAGGTGGTGAGGGAGGTCAGCCCCAGCATTTT. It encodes CASSLGGEGGQPQHF.

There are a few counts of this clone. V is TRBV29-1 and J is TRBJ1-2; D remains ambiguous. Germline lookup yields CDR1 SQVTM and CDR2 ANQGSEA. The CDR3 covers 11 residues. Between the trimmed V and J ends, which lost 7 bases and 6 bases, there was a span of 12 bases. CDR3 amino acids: CSGVGVNGYTF. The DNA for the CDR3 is TGCAGCGGAGTTGGAGTAAATGGCTACACCTTC.